This TCR beta chain is from a study of T-cell memory formation after mild COVID-19. Whole-study context: TCR clusters were largely donor specific. Study findings and constraints: Shrinking CD4+ clones resided mostly in CM and EM, and CD8+ ones in EMRA. Whereas later expanders leaned CD4+, clones contracting day 15 to 85 showed a balanced CD4/CD8 makeup.

UMIs and sample barcodes were carried by the TCR alpha and TCR beta cDNA libraries that 5'RACE produced using constant-segment primers. Each CDR3 protein gets one entry after TCRdb re-called the 5' RACE reads with MiXCR. The table records just over 350,000 distinct CDR3 sequences, roughly an eighth of them present only once. On this clonotype itself: The antigen is unknown.

Trimming took 2 bases from V and 6 from J, leaving 14 bases between them. Germline CDR1 and CDR2: SGHTA and FQGTGA. The CDR3 runs to 14 residues. V usage is TRBV7-3 and J usage is TRBJ2-7, with D maybe TRBD1 (6 bases). The source of this sequence is a man between 18 and 29 years old who had mild COVID-19 (a few samples of this study predate the infection). Cell type and time point are not known. The sequencing sample was made of PBMCs or a T cell subset sorted from them (not recorded which). Here the CDR3 DNA reads TGTGCCAGCAGCTTAGTGGCCCCAGGGGCCGAGCAGTACTTC. Its protein product is CASSLVAPGAEQYF.